This T cell receptor beta chain was observed in a study of blood T cell repertoires in COVID-19. Study-level information: Samples taken during acute and convalescent COVID-19 were collected in the United States, Italy and Spain. PBMCs, B-cell-depleted T cells, or T cells were the source of the cDNA or gDNA that made up the material.

Germline loops: CDR1 SQVTM, CDR2 ANQGSEA. The CDR3 covers 14 residues. V was pared by 7 bases and J by 5 bases, with 9 bases of the junction left unmatched. Only in-frame clones appear in the TCRdb table, and some are missing; sequencing was by immunoSEQ multiplex PCR. The sample records some 200,000 clones, 80% being singletons. The cohort comprised adults aged about 18 to 100 years residing in under 30 US areas. This receptor was identified in a woman aged 40 to 50 with acute COVID-19. Sequencing was done on a sample of PBMCs or T cells enriched from blood (not recorded which). The V gene is TRBV29-1, the J gene TRBJ1-1, with 11 nucleotides matching TRBD1. Written as DNA, the CDR3 is TGCAGCGCTTCCGGGACAGGGGGGGAGACTGAAGCTTTCTTT. Amino acids: CSASGTGGETEAFF.